The clone carrying this T cell receptor (beta chain) was counted once. PCR used 60 Vbeta primers and 13 Jbeta primers. The assay was immunoSEQ multiplex PCR, and TCRdb's table has in-frame clones only and misses some. The table has more than 150,000 clones, 75% to 85% seen once. The sample originates from a study of cytomegalovirus exposure and HLA in healthy donors. This CDR3 is 15 amino acids long. Per germline, CDR1 SGHRS and CDR2 YFSETQ. The ends were cut back, 4 bases at V and 2 bases at J, with 15 bases in the middle. This receptor was taken from a woman between 18 and 30 years old in good health and CMV-seropositive. The chain employs TRBV5-1 and TRBJ1-2; TRBD1 might be the D (5 bases). The specimen was PBMCs. CDR3 sequence (DNA): TGCGCCAGCAGCCCGGGGGGGACGGTAAACTATGGCTACACCTTC. Residues: CASSPGGTVNYGYTF.